This TCR beta chain was recorded in a study of identical twins. A universal primer binding site was introduced by template switching. The final cDNA contained unique molecular identifiers. TCRdb independently ran MiXCR on the 5' RACE reads; one entry per CDR3 protein. The sample records fewer than 250,000 distinct CDR3 sequences, about a sixth being singletons. V was pared by 7 bases and J by 5 bases, with 20 bases between. The length of the CDR3 is 16 residues. CDR1 is MNHNS and CDR2 is SASEGT in the germline V gene. These sequences were also reported in another study, on T cells expressing NK-cell markers. That paper states: The contribution of dominant NKG2C+ clonotypes to CD8+ T cells in about six donors was roughly 1.0-7.5%. Nothing established the HCMV specificity of expanded NKG2C+ T cell clones.

The rearrangement links TRBV6-1 to TRBJ2-2; possibly TRBD1 for D (5 bases). The material sequenced was CD8+ T cells sorted from blood. This TCR was sampled from a woman aged 18-29 years in good health. CDR3 coding DNA: TGTGCCAGCAAGCAGGGCGAACGCCCACTTACCGGGGAGCTGTTTTTT. This sequence encodes CASKQGERPLTGELFF.